This paragraph covers one TCR beta chain sequence. The antigen remains unidentified. Positive CCR7 selection of CD45RO-negative cells yielded the naive CD8 cells, and terminally differentiated effector memory CD45RA+ cells were excluded. This record belongs to a study of shared clonotypes between healthy human individuals. Study-wide results and limits: Measured sharing among donors was expected to vary with sequencing depth. The study found about 5% of naive CD4 clonotypes shared across a handful of donors.

Deep was the level at which the assay was run. Authors' data handling: Without quality scores, immunoSEQ junctional reads could not be filtered like full-length reads. The table came from immunoSEQ multiplex PCR; TCRdb's copy has only in-frame clones and leaves some out. Clonal size and the V and J genes are those of that table, whereas D and trimming came from the DNA. The sample has around 640,000 clones; approximately 96% are singletons. Germline V gene sequence: CDR1 SGHAT, CDR2 FQNNGV. This CDR3 has 15 amino acids. With 6 bases removed from V and 5 bases from J, the gap between germline ends came to 19 bases.

Sequencing was performed on naive CD8+ T cells sorted from blood. The chain carries TRBV11-2 and TRBJ2-5; D perhaps matches TRBD1 (6 bases). The sequence derives from a woman in her twenties or thirties in good health. CDR3 bases: TGTGCCAGCAGTTCTGCGCCAGGGGTGGGCGAGACCCAGTACTTC. Translated, it gives CASSSAPGVGETQYF.